Sequencing of this T cell receptor (beta chain) was carried out in a study of cytomegalovirus exposure and HLA in healthy donors. Study-wide points: The study carried out a later analysis of TCR beta sequences. It associated approximately 15,000 of them with specific HLA alleles at a false discovery rate of 0.05. The authors later found most CMV-associated TCR beta chains appeared HLA-restricted. Later, an analysis showed that TCR beta chains associated with HLA were more clonally expanded than others that were equally common.

PCR amplification relied on 60 Vbeta primers (plus 13 Jbeta primers). Repertoires were generated with immunoSEQ multiplex PCR, while TCRdb's copy carries only in-frame clones and drops some. Counted here are under 150,000 clones, 65% to 85% occurring once; the ten biggest clones make up approximately 1.7%. About this clone itself: Its specificity is unknown.

The sample was PBMCs. The TCR originated in a woman aged 40 to 55 in good health and CMV-seronegative.

CDR3 coding DNA: TGCGCCAGCAGCTTTGGGGACGCGGGGGGGCTGAGCCAAGAGACCCAGTACTTC. It yields the protein CASSFGDAGGLSQETQYF. The V and J genes are TRBV5-1 and TRBJ2-5, with 9 bases aligning to TRBD2. The germline V gene has CDR1 SGHRS and CDR2 YFSETQ. Germline trimming cut 2 bases from V and 1 base from J; bases unmatched to any gene: 12. The CDR3 spans 18 residues.